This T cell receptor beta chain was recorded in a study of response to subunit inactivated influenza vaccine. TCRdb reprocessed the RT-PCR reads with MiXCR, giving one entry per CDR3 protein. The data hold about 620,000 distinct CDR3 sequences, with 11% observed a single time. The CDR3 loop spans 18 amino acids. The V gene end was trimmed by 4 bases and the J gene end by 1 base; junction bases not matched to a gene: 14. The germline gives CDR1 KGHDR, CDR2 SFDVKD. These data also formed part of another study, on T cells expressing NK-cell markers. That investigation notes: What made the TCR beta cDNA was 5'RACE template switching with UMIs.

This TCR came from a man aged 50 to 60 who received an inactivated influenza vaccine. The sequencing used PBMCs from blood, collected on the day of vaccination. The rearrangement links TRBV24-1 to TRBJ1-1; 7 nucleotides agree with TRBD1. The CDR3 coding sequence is TGTGCCACCAGTGAAGGGAAACTCGGGGGGGACAGGAACACTGAAGCTTTCTTT. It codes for CATSEGKLGGDRNTEAFF.